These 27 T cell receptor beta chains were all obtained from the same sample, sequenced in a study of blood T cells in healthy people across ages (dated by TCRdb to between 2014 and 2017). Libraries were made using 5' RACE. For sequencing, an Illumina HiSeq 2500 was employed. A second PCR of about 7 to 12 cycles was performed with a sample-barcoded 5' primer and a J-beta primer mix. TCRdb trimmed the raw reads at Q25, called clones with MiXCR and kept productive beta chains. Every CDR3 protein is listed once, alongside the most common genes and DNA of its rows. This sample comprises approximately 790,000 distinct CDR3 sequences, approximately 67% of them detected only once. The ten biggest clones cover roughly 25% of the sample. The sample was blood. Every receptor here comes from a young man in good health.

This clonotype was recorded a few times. The CDR3 DNA reads as TGTGCCAGCAGTCGAACGACAGGGGGAGGAACTGAAGCTTTCTTT. It translates to CASSRTTGGGTEAFF. The chain combines TRBV27 with TRBJ1-1; 9 bases map to TRBD1. The germline gives CDR1 MNHEY, CDR2 SMNVEV (reference sequence). The J segment lost 5 bases and the V segment lost 5 bases, leaving 9 bases of the junction unmatched. The CDR3 has 15 amino acids.

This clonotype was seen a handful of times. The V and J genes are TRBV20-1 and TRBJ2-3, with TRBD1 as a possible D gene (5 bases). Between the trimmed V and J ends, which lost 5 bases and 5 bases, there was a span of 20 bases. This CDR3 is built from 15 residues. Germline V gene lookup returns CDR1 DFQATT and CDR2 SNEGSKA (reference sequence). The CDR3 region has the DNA TGCAGTGCTTACGCGCAACTCACAGGAGAAGATACGCAGTATTTT. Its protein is CSAYAQLTGEDTQYF.

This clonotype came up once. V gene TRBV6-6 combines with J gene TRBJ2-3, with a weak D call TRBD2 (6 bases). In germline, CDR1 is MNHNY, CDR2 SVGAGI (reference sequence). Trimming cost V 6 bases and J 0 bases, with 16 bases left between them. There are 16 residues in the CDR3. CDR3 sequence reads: CASRIGLSGSTDTQYF. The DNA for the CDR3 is TGTGCCAGCAGAATCGGACTAAGCGGAAGCACAGATACGCAGTATTTT.

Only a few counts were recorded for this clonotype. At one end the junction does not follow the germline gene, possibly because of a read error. CDR3 in DNA: TGTGCCAGCAGCTTAGTTGCTAGCAGAGATACGCAGTATTTT. It yields the protein CASSLVASRDTQYF. The chain links TRBV11-2 to TRBJ2-3, with D possibly matching TRBD2 (5 bases). The length of the CDR3 is 14 residues. CDR1 is SGHAT, CDR2 FQNNGV, per germline.

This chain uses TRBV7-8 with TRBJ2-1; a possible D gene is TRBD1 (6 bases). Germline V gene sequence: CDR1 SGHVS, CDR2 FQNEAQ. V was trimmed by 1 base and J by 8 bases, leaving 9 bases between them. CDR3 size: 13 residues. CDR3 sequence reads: CASSLVAGDEQFF. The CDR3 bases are TGTGCCAGCAGCTTAGTCGCAGGGGATGAGCAGTTCTTC.

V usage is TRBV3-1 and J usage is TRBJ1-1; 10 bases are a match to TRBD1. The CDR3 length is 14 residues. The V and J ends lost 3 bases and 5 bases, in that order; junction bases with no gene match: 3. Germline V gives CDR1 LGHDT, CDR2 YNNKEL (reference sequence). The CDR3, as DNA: TGTGCCAGCAGCCAGACGGACAGGGGGACTGAAGCTTTCTTT. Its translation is CASSQTDRGTEAFF.

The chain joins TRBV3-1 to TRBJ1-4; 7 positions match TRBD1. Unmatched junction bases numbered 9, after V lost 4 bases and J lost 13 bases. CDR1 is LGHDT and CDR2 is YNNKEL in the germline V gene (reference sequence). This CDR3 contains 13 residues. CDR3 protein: CASSRRTGEILFF. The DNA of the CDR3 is TGTGCCAGCAGCCGTCGAACAGGGGAGATACTGTTTTTT.

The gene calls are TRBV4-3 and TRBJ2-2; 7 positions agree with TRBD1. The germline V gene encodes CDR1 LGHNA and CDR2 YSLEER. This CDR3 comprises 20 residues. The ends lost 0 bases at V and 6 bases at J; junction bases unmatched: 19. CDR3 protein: CASSQDVPPRGPLYAGELFF. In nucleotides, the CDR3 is TGCGCCAGCAGCCAAGATGTCCCACCAAGGGGGCCCTTATATGCCGGGGAGCTGTTTTTT.

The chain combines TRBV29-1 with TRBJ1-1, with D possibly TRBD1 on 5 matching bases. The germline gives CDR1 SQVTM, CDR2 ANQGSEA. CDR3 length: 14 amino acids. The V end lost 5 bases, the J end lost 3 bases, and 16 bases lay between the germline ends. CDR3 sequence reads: CSVQGPGQYTEAFF. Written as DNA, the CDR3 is TGCAGCGTTCAGGGACCGGGGCAGTACACTGAAGCTTTCTTT.

In DNA form, the CDR3 reads TGTGCCAGCAGCCGGGGGGGGCCTCAAGTTACCGGGGAGCTGTTTTTT. Its protein product is CASSRGGPQVTGELFF. V usage is TRBV7-3 and J usage is TRBJ2-2; 8 nucleotides agree with TRBD2. After removal of 5 bases from V and 5 bases from J, the junction contained 10 bases not matched to a gene. Germline CDR1 and CDR2: SGHTA and FQGTGA. The CDR3 consists of 16 residues. The full variable domain, with the rest looked up from reference TRBV7-3 and TRBJ2-2, is GAGVSQTPSNKVTEKGKYVELRCDPISGHTALYWYRQSLGQGPEFLIYFQGTGAADDSGLPNDRFFAVRPEGSVSTLKIQRTERGDSAVYLCASSRGGPQVTGELFFGEGSRLTVL.

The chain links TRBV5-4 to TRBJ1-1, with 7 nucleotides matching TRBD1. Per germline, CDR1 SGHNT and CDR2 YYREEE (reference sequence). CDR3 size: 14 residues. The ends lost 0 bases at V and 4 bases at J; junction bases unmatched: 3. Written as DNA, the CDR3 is TGTGCCAGCAGCTTGGACAGGGGATCCACTGAAGCTTTCTTT. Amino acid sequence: CASSLDRGSTEAFF.

CDR3 residues: CAISGQMNTEAFF. In nucleotides, the CDR3 is TGTGCCATCAGTGGACAGATGAACACTGAAGCTTTCTTT. The chain is built from TRBV10-3 and TRBJ1-1; a possible D gene is TRBD1 (5 bases). This CDR3 region has 13 residues. Trimming shortened V by 4 bases and J by 0 bases, and 6 bases separated the two germline ends. Looked up from germline, CDR1 is ENHRY and CDR2 is SYGVKD.

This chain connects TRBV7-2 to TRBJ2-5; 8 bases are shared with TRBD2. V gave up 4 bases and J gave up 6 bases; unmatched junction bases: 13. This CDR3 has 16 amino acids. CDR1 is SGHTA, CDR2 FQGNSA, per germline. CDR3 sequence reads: CASSSEAGGAGKTQYF. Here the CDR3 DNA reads TGTGCCAGCAGCTCCGAAGCCGGGGGGGCCGGAAAGACCCAGTACTTC.

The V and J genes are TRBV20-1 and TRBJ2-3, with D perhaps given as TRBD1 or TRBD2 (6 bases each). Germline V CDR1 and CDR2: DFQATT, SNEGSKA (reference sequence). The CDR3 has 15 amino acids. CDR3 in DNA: TGCAGCGGTCCCACAGGGACTTTGAACACAGATACGCAGTATTTT. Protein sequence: CSGPTGTLNTDTQYF.

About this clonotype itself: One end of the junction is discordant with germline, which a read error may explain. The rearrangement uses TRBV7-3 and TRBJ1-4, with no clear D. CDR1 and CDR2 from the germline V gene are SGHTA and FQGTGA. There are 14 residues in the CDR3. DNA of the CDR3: TGTGCCAGTAGCTCTTGGATAACTAATGAAAAACTGTTTTTT. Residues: CASSSWITNEKLFF.

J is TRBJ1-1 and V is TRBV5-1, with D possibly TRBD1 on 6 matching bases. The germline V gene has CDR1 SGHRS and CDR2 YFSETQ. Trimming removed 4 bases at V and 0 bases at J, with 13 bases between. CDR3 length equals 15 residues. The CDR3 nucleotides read TGCGCCAGCAGCACCGGGGACATGTTGAACACTGAAGCTTTCTTT. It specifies CASSTGDMLNTEAFF.

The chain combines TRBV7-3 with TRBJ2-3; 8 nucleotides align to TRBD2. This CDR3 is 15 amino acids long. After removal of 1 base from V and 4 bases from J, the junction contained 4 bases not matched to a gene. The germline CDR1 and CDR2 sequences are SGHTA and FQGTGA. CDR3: CASSLNSGGADTQYF. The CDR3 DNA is TGTGCCAGCAGCTTAAATTCCGGGGGGGCAGATACGCAGTATTTT.

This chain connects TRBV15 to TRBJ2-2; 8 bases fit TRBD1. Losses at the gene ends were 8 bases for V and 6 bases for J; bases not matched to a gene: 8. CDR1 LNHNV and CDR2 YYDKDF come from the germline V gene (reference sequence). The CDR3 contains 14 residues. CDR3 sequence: CATRQGMGSGELFF. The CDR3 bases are TGTGCCACCCGACAGGGGATGGGCTCCGGGGAGCTGTTTTTT.

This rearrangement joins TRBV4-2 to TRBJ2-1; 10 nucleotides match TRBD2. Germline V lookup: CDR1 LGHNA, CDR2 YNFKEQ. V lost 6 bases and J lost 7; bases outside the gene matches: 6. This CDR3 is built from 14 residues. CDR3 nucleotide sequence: TGTGCCAGCAGGAGGACTAGCGGTAATAATGAGCAGTTCTTC. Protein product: CASRRTSGNNEQFF.

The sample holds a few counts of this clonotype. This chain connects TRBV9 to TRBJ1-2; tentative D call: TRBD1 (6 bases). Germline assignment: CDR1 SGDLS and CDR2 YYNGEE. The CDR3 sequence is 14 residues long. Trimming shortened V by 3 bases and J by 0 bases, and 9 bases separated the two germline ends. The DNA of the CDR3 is TGTGCCAGCAGCGGAGGGGGTTCTAACTATGGCTACACCTTC. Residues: CASSGGGSNYGYTF.

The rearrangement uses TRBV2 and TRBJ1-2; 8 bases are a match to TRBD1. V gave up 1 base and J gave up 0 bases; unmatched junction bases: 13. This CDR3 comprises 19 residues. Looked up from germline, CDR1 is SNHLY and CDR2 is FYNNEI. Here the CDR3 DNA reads TGTGCCAGCAGTGAAGGGAGGCCAGGACAGGGTGTAGCTAACTATGGCTACACCTTC. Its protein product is CASSEGRPGQGVANYGYTF.

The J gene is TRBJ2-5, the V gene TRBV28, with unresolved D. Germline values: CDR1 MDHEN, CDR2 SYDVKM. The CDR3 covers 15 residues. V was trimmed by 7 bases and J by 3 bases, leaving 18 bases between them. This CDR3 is CASNKGSVDEETQYF. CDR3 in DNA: TGTGCCAGCAACAAGGGAAGTGTGGACGAAGAGACCCAGTACTTC. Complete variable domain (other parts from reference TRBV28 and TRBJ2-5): DVKVTQSSRYLVKRTGEKVFLECVQDMDHENMFWYRQDPGLGLRLIYFSYDVKMKEKGDIPEGYSVSREKKERFSLILESASTNQTSMYLCASNKGSVDEETQYFGPGTRLLVL.

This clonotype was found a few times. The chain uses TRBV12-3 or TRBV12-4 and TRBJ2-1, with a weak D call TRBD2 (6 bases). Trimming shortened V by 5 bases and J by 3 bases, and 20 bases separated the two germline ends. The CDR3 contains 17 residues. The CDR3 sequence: CASSARFSAGLYNEQFF. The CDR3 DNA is TGTGCCAGCAGTGCCCGCTTCTCGGCGGGACTCTACAATGAGCAGTTCTTC.

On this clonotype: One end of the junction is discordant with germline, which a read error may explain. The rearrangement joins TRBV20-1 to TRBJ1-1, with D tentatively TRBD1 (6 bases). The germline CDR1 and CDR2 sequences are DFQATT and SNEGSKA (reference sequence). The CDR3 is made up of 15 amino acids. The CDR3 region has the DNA TGCGGTGCTAGAGGGATACAGGGCATGAACACTGAAGCTTTCTTT. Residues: CGARGIQGMNTEAFF.

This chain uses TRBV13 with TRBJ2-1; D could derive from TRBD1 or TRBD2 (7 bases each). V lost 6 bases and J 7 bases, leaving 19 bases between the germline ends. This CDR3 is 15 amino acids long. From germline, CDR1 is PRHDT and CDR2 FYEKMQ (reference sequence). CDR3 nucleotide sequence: TGTGCCAGCAGTGTCGGGGAGGGGGCAGTGAATGAGCAGTTCTTC. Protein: CASSVGEGAVNEQFF. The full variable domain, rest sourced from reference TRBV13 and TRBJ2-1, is AAGVIQSPRHLIKEKRETATLKCYPIPRHDTVYWYQQGPGQDPQFLISFYEKMQSDKGSIPDRFSAQQFSDYHSELNMSSLELGDSALYFCASSVGEGAVNEQFFGPGTRLTVL.

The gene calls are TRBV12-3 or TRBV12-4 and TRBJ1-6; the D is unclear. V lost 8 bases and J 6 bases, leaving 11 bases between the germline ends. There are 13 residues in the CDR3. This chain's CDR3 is CASSSSFNSPLHF. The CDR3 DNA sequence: TGTGCCAGCTCCAGCAGTTTTAATTCACCCCTCCACTTT.

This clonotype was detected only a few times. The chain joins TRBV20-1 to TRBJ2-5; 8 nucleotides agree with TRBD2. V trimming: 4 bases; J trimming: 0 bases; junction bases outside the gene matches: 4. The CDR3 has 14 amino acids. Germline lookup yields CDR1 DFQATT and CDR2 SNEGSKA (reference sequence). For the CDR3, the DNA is TGCAGTGCTACCGTAGCGGGGAACCAAGAGACCCAGTACTTC. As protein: CSATVAGNQETQYF.